The 17 T cell receptor beta chains presented below share a single source sample, sequenced in a study of shared clonotypes between healthy human individuals. TCRdb's copy holds only in-frame clones and misses some; the assay was immunoSEQ multiplex PCR. Seen here are over 95,000 clones, 55% to 70% observed once, and the top ten hold roughly a quarter. The sequenced sample consisted of memory CD8+ T cells sorted from blood. As to subset: CD45RO+ cells pooled with CCR7-negative TemRA cells. These receptors all come from a woman aged 25 to 39 in good health.

The CDR3 sequence: CASSRRSARRNTGELFF. For the CDR3, the DNA is TGTGCCAGCAGCCGACGCTCCGCGCGGAGGAACACCGGGGAGCTGTTTTTT. This chain uses TRBV7-9 with TRBJ2-2; D gene unclear. Trimming removed 5 bases at V and 1 base at J, with 17 bases between. The CDR3 has 17 amino acids. From germline, CDR1 is SEHNR and CDR2 FQNEAQ (reference sequence). Complete variable domain (other parts from reference TRBV7-9 and TRBJ2-2): DTGVSQNPRHKITKRGQNVTFRCDPISEHNRLYWYRQTLGQGPEFLTYFQNEAQLEKSRLLSDRFSAERPKGSFSTLEIQRTEQGDSAMYLCASSRRSARRNTGELFFGEGSRLTVL.

This clone appeared a few times. The chain couples TRBV7-8 to TRBJ2-1, with D unclear. Germline values: CDR1 SGHVS, CDR2 FQNEAQ. The ends were cut back, 2 bases at V and 9 bases at J, with 17 bases in the middle. The CDR3 is made up of 15 amino acids. This chain's CDR3 is CASSLFSLEASEQFF. DNA of the CDR3: TGTGCCAGCAGCTTATTCTCCCTAGAAGCAAGTGAGCAGTTCTTC.

This sequence joins TRBV15 and TRBJ1-2; D remains ambiguous. Trimming pared 0 bases from V and 4 bases from J, leaving 6 bases between. CDR1 and CDR2 (germline): LNHNV, YYDKDF (reference sequence). The CDR3 extends over 13 amino acids. CDR3 residues: CATSRDRPYGYTF. The CDR3 DNA sequence: TGTGCCACCAGCAGAGATCGCCCCTATGGCTACACCTTC.

V is TRBV7-8 and J is TRBJ2-3, with D tentatively TRBD2 (7 bases). Germline V gene lookup returns CDR1 SGHVS and CDR2 FQNEAQ. The V end lost 2 bases, the J end lost 4 bases, and 16 bases lay between the germline ends. The CDR3 runs to 16 residues. As DNA, the CDR3 is TGTGCCAGCAGCTTACCGCGGGGGCGTATGGCAGATACGCAGTATTTT. This encodes CASSLPRGRMADTQYF.

This clone was recorded once. The chain uses TRBV7-2 and TRBJ2-1, with D unresolved. CDR1 and CDR2 from the germline V gene are SGHTA and FQGNSA. This CDR3 region has 14 residues. V was pared by 1 base and J by 8 bases, with 12 bases between. CDR3: CASSLDGTLDEQFF. CDR3 coding DNA: TGTGCCAGCAGCTTAGACGGAACTCTGGATGAGCAGTTCTTC.

The table lists this clone with a few counts. The rearrangement joins TRBV21-1 to TRBJ2-7; the table's TRBD1 call for D was not verified on the DNA. TRBV21-1 is a recognized pseudogene. The CDR3 contains 16 residues. The DNA of the CDR3 is TGTGCCAGCAGCAATGTGTTACGGACAGGGATCTACGAGCAGTACTTC. This sequence encodes CASSNVLRTGIYEQYF.

V gene TRBV28 combines with J gene TRBJ2-7, with 7 bases that match TRBD2. Looked up from germline, CDR1 is MDHEN and CDR2 is SYDVKM. Trimming took 1 base from V and 1 from J; bases not matched to a gene: 7. This CDR3 comprises 16 residues. This CDR3 reads CASSLLWGRVSYEQYF. The CDR3 region has the DNA TGTGCCAGCAGTTTATTGTGGGGGAGGGTTTCCTACGAGCAGTACTTC.

The CDR3 reads CASSPGRGTQYF. DNA for the CDR3: TGTGCCAGCAGCCCCGGTAGGGGGACCCAGTACTTC. The chain recombines TRBV27 with TRBJ2-5, with a tentative D call TRBD1 (5 bases). The CDR3 spans 12 residues. Between the trimmed V and J ends, which lost 6 bases and 7 bases, there was a span of 12 bases. The germline V gene encodes CDR1 MNHEY and CDR2 SMNVEV (reference sequence).

This chain links TRBV9 with TRBJ2-1; unclear D gene. In germline, CDR1 is SGDLS, CDR2 YYNGEE. CDR3 size: 13 residues. Trimming shortened V by 2 bases and J by 10 bases, and 13 bases separated the two germline ends. This chain's CDR3 is CASSVAWRTEQFF. The CDR3, as DNA: TGTGCCAGCAGCGTGGCTTGGCGGACGGAGCAGTTCTTC.

The chain joins TRBV19 to TRBJ2-5; D unresolved. V was pared by 3 bases and J by 7 bases, with 12 bases between. Germline V gives CDR1 LNHDA, CDR2 SQIVND (reference sequence). CDR3 length equals 13 residues. For the CDR3, the DNA is TGTGCCAGTAGTATCACATGGGAAGGGACCCAGTACTTC. Protein: CASSITWEGTQYF.

The chain employs TRBV7-7 and TRBJ2-4; D not certain. Germline CDR1 SSHAT, CDR2 FNYEAQ (reference sequence). The V end was cut by 5 bases, the J end by 7 bases, with 12 bases between. The CDR3 is 13 residues long. This CDR3 is CASSTGFGNIQYF. CDR3 nucleotide sequence: TGTGCCAGCAGCACTGGATTCGGGAACATTCAGTACTTC.

This clone was seen more than once but under ten times. The chain combines TRBV15 with TRBJ2-1, with a possible D match to TRBD2 (5 bases). Germline loops: CDR1 LNHNV, CDR2 YYDKDF (reference sequence). V shed 1 base and J shed 4 bases, with 14 bases lying between them. This CDR3 is 16 amino acids long. DNA for the CDR3: TGTGCCACCAGCAGAGTACCAGGAGGCGCGTACAATGAGCAGTTCTTC. Translated: CATSRVPGGAYNEQFF.

The chain carries TRBV6-6 and TRBJ2-3; D remains unclear. The germline V gene encodes CDR1 MNHNY and CDR2 SVGAGI (reference sequence). The CDR3 consists of 13 residues. V shed 6 bases and J shed 2 bases, with 9 bases lying between them. The CDR3 region is CASRGLITDTQYF. CDR3 nucleotide sequence: TGTGCCAGCAGAGGCCTTATCACAGATACGCAGTATTTT.

This clone was observed a few times. J is TRBJ1-2 and V is TRBV7-2; TRBD1 might be the D (5 bases). V lost 10 bases, J lost 1 base, and 13 bases lay in between. This CDR3 is 13 amino acids long. Looked up from germline, CDR1 is SGHTA and CDR2 is FQGNSA. The CDR3 DNA reads TGTGCCAATCAAAGGGGTTTTAACTATGGCTACACCTTC. Translated, it gives CANQRGFNYGYTF.

V usage is TRBV28 and J usage is TRBJ2-1; 7 positions match TRBD2. This CDR3 contains 19 residues. CDR1 and CDR2 (germline): MDHEN, SYDVKM. With V trimmed by 2 bases and J by 8 bases, 21 bases remained unmatched. CDR3 DNA: TGTGCCAGCAGTTTAATGGGGCGGGGACTAAAGGCCTGGGGTGATGAGCAGTTCTTC. Its translation is CASSLMGRGLKAWGDEQFF.

V and J are TRBV5-4 and TRBJ2-7, with D possibly TRBD1 on 6 matching bases. The germline gives CDR1 SGHNT, CDR2 YYREEE (reference sequence). Trimming removed 3 bases from V and 5 bases from J, with 18 bases in between. The CDR3 covers 15 residues. This CDR3 reads CASSWAYRESDEQYF. Written as DNA, the CDR3 is TGTGCCAGCAGCTGGGCCTACAGGGAATCAGACGAGCAGTACTTC.

V and J are TRBV7-8 and TRBJ2-5, with TRBD2 identical over 9 bases. V was clipped by 3 bases and J by 1 base; unmatched bases: 6. The germline V gene has CDR1 SGHVS and CDR2 FQNEAQ. The CDR3 totals 16 residues. This CDR3 reads CASSLGGGRAQETQYF. The DNA of the CDR3 is TGTGCCAGCAGCTTGGGGGGCGGGAGGGCCCAAGAGACCCAGTACTTC.